The clone carrying this T cell receptor beta chain was found many times. Its antigen is unidentified. V was trimmed by 1 base and J by 0 bases, leaving 7 bases between them. CDR3 size: 14 residues. Germline V gene lookup returns CDR1 LGHNA and CDR2 YSLEER. The data belong to a study of T cells in Graves' hyperthyroidism and ophthalmopathy. Study-wide context: Peripheral blood draws took place at initial diagnosis, ahead of any treatment. Study-level findings and limits: From stable hyperthyroidism, ophthalmopathy was set apart by a 13 V-J model. Progression to ophthalmopathy was predicted a median of roughly 6.5 months early.

RNA transcripts yielded amplified TCR beta CDR3 regions. First-round RT-PCR of the TCR CDR3 relied on the HTBI primer set. MiXCR, run by TCRdb on the multiplex PCR reads, gives a single entry per CDR3 protein. The repertoire consists of 620,000 or so distinct CDR3 sequences, with roughly 15% occurring once and the leading ten covering approximately 12%. It was uncontrolled infection, other autoimmune disease, pregnancy or lactation that excluded patients. Sequencing used blood. The receptor was isolated from a woman aged 50 to 60 with Graves' ophthalmopathy. This chain joins TRBV4-3 and TRBJ2-7; no clear D gene. The DNA of the CDR3 is TGCGCCAGCAGCCAAGCTGACACCTCCTACGAGCAGTACTTC. Translated: CASSQADTSYEQYF.